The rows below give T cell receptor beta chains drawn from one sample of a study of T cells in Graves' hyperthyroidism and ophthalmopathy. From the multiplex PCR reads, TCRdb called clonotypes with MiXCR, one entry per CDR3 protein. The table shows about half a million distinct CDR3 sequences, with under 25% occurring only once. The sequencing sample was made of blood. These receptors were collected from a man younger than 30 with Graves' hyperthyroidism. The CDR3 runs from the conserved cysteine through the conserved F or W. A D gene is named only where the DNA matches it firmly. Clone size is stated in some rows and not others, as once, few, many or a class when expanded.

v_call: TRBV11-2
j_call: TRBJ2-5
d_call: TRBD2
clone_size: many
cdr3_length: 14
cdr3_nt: TGTGCCAGCAGCTCGGCGGGGGGGGGTGAGACCCAGTACTTC
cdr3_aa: CASSSAGGGETQYF

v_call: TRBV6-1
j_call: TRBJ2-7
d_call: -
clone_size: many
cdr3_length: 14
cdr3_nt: TGTGCCAGCAGTGAAGCCTCTAGCTCCTACGAGCAGTACTTC
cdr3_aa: CASSEASSSYEQYF

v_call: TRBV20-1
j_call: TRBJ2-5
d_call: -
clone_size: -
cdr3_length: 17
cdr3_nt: TGCAGTGCTAGAGACAGCCAAGCTCTTCTGTACCAAGAGACCCAGTACTTC
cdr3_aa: CSARDSQALLYQETQYF

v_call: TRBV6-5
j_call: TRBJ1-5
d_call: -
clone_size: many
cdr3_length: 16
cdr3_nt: TGTGCCAGCAGCAGAAAACAGGGTACTAGCAATCAGCCCCAGCATTTT
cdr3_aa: CASSRKQGTSNQPQHF

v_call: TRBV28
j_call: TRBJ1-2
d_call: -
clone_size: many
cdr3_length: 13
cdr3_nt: TGTGCCAGCAGTCTTACAGATAACTATGGCTACACCTTC
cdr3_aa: CASSLTDNYGYTF

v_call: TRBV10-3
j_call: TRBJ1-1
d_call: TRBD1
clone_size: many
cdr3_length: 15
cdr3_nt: TGTGCCAAACTAAAGGGGACAGGGGGAGGTACTGAAGCTTTCTTT
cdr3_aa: CAKLKGTGGGTEAFF

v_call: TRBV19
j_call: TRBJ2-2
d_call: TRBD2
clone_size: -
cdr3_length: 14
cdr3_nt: TGTGCCAGTTCAGCGGGGGGGAGACCCGGGGAGCTGTTTTTT
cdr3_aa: CASSAGGRPGELFF

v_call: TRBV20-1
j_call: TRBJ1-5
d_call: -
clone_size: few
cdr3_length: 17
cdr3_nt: TGCAGTGCTAGAGTGAGTGGCTCCCTCTTAAGCAATCAGCCCCAGCATTTT
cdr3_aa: CSARVSGSLLSNQPQHF

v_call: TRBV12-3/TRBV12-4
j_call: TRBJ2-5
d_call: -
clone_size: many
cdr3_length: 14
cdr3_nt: TGTGCCAGCAGTCCCCCCCAGGCCCAAGAGACCCAGTACTTC
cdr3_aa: CASSPPQAQETQYF

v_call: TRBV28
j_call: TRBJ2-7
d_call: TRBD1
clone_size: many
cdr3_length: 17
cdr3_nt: TGTGCCAGCAGTTTGCTCATTCAGGGGGCGGTATCCTACGAGCAGTACTTC
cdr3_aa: CASSLLIQGAVSYEQYF

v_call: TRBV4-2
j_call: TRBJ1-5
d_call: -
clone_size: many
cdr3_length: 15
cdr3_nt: TGTGCCAGCAGCCAAGAGAACTTCAGCAATCAGCCCCAGCATTTT
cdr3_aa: CASSQENFSNQPQHF